Listed below are T cell receptor beta chains from one sample, sequenced in a study of long-term antiretroviral therapy in people with HIV. Assay: immunoSEQ multiplex PCR; the TCRdb copy retains only in-frame clones and omits some. Of about 29,000 clones listed, more than 85% are singletons. Material: unsorted PBMCs, obtained about 5 years before starting antiretroviral therapy. Receptor source: a man aged 50 to 59 with HIV. Both conserved end residues are part of each CDR3. The D gene is left open where the match is weak. Clone size, where shown, is once, few, many, or a class for clones that have expanded.

>18|-|TRBJ1-5|TRBV27|-
CASFAAALKRSSNQPQHF
TGTGCCAGCTTCGCCGCAGCCCTGAAGCGGAGTAGCAATCAGCCCCAGCATTTT
>16|-|TRBJ2-3|TRBV4-1|-
CASSGVGRRRSDTQYF
TGCGCCAGCAGCGGAGTCGGGCGAAGGCGTTCAGATACGCAGTATTTT
>14|-|TRBJ2-1|TRBV28|TRBD2
CASLSGGPYNEQFF
TGTGCCAGTTTAAGCGGGGGGCCTTACAATGAGCAGTTCTTC
>15|-|TRBJ2-7|TRBV7-2|-
CASSFQGGGPYEQYF
TGTGCCAGCAGCTTTCAGGGGGGGGGACCCTACGAGCAGTACTTC
>17|-|TRBJ2-1|TRBV19|-
CASSIGGIATSYNEQFF
TGTGCCAGTAGTATTGGAGGAATAGCGACTTCCTACAATGAGCAGTTCTTC
>13|-|TRBJ2-1|TRBV9|-
CASSVEGYNEQFF
TGTGCCAGCAGCGTAGAAGGGTACAATGAGCAGTTCTTC
>15|few|TRBJ1-3|TRBV5-1|-
CASSLEAGTGNTIYF
TGCGCCAGCAGCTTGGAGGCAGGTACTGGAAACACCATATATTTT
>11|-|TRBJ2-3|TRBV30|-
CAWSTGATQYF
TGTGCCTGGAGTACGGGAGCTACGCAGTATTTT
>15|-|TRBJ2-2|TRBV9|-
CASSWVSEGTGELFF
TGTGCCAGCAGCTGGGTTTCGGAAGGCACCGGGGAGCTGTTTTTT
>11|-|TRBJ2-7|TRBV2|-
CASRETYEQYF
TGTGCCAGCAGAGAAACCTACGAGCAGTACTTC
>15|-|TRBJ2-1|TRBV7-9|TRBD2
CASSSSGGGYNEQFF
TGTGCCAGCAGCTCGTCCGGGGGGGGATACAATGAGCAGTTCTTC
>13|-|TRBJ1-1|TRBV27|-
CACSYRAYTEAFF
TGTGCCTGTTCTTACAGGGCTTACACTGAAGCTTTCTTT
>13|few|TRBJ2-7|TRBV9|TRBD1
CASSSWTGDEQYF
TGTGCCAGCAGCTCATGGACAGGGGACGAGCAGTACTTC
>13|-|TRBJ2-5|TRBV9|TRBD1
CASSVDRGETQYF
TGTGCCAGCAGCGTCGACAGGGGGGAGACCCAGTACTTC
>16|once|TRBJ2-2|TRBV5-4|TRBD2
CASRLTSGGPTGELFF
TGTGCCAGCAGACTGACTAGCGGGGGTCCCACCGGGGAGCTGTTTTTT
>15|-|TRBJ1-2|TRBV28|TRBD1
CASSTPGGARYGYTF
TGTGCCAGCAGTACCCCAGGGGGCGCGAGGTATGGCTACACCTTC
>14|few|TRBJ1-2|TRBV7-7|-
CASSPQLGSGGYTF
TGTGCTAGCAGCCCCCAACTAGGCTCGGGGGGCTACACCTTC
>15|-|TRBJ1-4|TRBV9|-
CASSTPQATNEKLFF
TGTGCCAGCAGCACCCCCCAGGCAACTAATGAAAAACTGTTTTTT
>15|-|TRBJ2-7|TRBV9|-
CASSAGRGGAWEQYF
TGTGCCAGCAGCGCCGGTCGAGGAGGGGCGTGGGAGCAGTACTTC
>16|-|TRBJ1-1|TRBV9|-
CASSADMNWATTEAFF
TGTGCCAGCAGCGCCGACATGAACTGGGCCACCACTGAAGCTTTCTTT
>14|-|TRBJ1-1|TRBV23-1|-
CASSPQPKTREAFF
TGCGCCAGCAGTCCCCAACCCAAAACCCGGGAAGCTTTCTTT
>16|once|TRBJ1-2|TRBV4-1|TRBD1
CASSRPGTGQFYGYTF
TGCGCCAGCAGCCGTCCCGGGACAGGGCAATTCTATGGCTACACCTTC
>14|once|TRBJ2-3|TRBV29-1|-
CSVPRGGRTDTQYF
TGCAGCGTGCCCAGGGGGGGGCGCACAGATACGCAGTATTTT
>15|-|TRBJ1-2|TRBV28|-
CATAGTYRLGYGYTF
TGTGCCACCGCCGGGACCTACCGCCTGGGCTATGGCTACACCTTC
>13|-|TRBJ2-7|TRBV5-6|-
CASSFDRIYEQYF
TGTGCCAGCAGCTTCGACAGGATCTACGAGCAGTACTTC
>12|-|TRBJ2-7|TRBV2|-
CASSEARYEQYF
TGTGCCAGCAGTGAAGCTCGGTACGAGCAGTACTTC
>13|-|TRBJ1-2|TRBV29-1|TRBD1
CSARQGVGYGYTF
TGCAGCGCCCGACAGGGGGTTGGCTATGGCTACACCTTC
>14|once|TRBJ1-5|TRBV6-5|-
CASNGMGASQPQHF
TGTGCCAGCAACGGTATGGGAGCGAGTCAGCCCCAGCATTTT
>18|-|TRBJ2-3|TRBV6-1|TRBD2
CASSEESGRPTATDTQYF
TGTGCCAGCAGTGAAGAAAGCGGGAGACCAACCGCCACAGATACGCAGTATTTT
>14|few|TRBJ1-5|TRBV19|-
CASTLGGVHQPQHF
TGTGCCAGTACTCTAGGGGGGGTACATCAGCCCCAGCATTTT
>17|-|TRBJ2-5|TRBV5-1|TRBD2
CASSLVTSGGAGETQYF
TGCGCCAGCAGCTTGGTGACTAGCGGGGGGGCCGGGGAGACCCAGTACTTC
>18|-|TRBJ2-7|TRBV6-1|TRBD2
CASSELLAGDSEAYEQYF
TGTGCCAGCAGTGAACTTCTAGCGGGAGATTCAGAGGCCTACGAGCAGTACTTC
>13|-|TRBJ1-2|TRBV29-1|-
CSVGGQLTYGYTF
TGCAGCGTTGGTGGTCAGCTAACTTATGGCTACACCTTC
>17|-|TRBJ2-7|TRBV27|TRBD1
CASSSVLSGTGNHEQYF
TGTGCCAGCAGTTCCGTTCTTTCCGGGACAGGGAACCACGAGCAGTACTTC
>15|-|TRBJ2-1|TRBV10-3|-
CAISGSRTAYNEQFF
TGTGCCATCAGTGGTTCTAGGACGGCCTACAATGAGCAGTTCTTC
>18|-|TRBJ2-3|TRBV19|TRBD2
CASSIGSSGGSSTDTQYF
TGTGCCAGTAGTATAGGCAGTAGCGGGGGCTCTAGCACAGATACGCAGTATTTT
>13|-|TRBJ2-7|TRBV18|-
CASSPDRLEEQYF
TGTGCCAGCTCACCCGATCGGCTTGAGGAGCAGTACTTC
>16|-|TRBJ2-4|TRBV4-2|TRBD2
CASSPAGGLAKNIQYF
TGTGCCAGCAGCCCGGCGGGAGGGCTCGCCAAAAACATTCAGTACTTC
>14|-|TRBJ1-4|TRBV15|-
CATSRGLDNEKLFF
TGTGCCACCAGCAGAGGCCTAGACAATGAAAAACTGTTTTTT
>15|-|TRBJ2-1|TRBV6-4|TRBD2
CASSASGIERNEQFF
TGTGCCAGCAGTGCAAGCGGGATAGAGCGGAATGAGCAGTTCTTC
>15|-|TRBJ2-5|TRBV5-6|-
CASSLAQGLLETQYF
TGTGCCAGCAGCTTGGCACAGGGATTGCTAGAGACCCAGTACTTC
>15|-|TRBJ2-1|TRBV4-1|TRBD2
CASSQGLAEFNEQFF
TGCGCCAGCAGCCAAGGCCTAGCGGAATTTAATGAGCAGTTCTTC
>16|medium-sized|TRBJ2-2|TRBV29-1|TRBD1
CSVLGRTGGPTGELFF
TGCAGCGTCCTCGGAAGGACAGGGGGCCCTACCGGGGAGCTGTTTTTT
>14|-|TRBJ2-5|TRBV5-1|-
CASSLAYQGETQYF
TGCGCCAGCAGCTTGGCCTACCAGGGGGAGACCCAGTACTTC
>13|-|TRBJ1-1|TRBV9|-
CASSSHVGTEAFF
TGTGCCAGCAGCTCCCATGTGGGGACTGAAGCTTTCTTT
>13|-|TRBJ1-2|TRBV27|-
CASMGHVGAGYTF
TGTGCCAGCATGGGCCATGTGGGGGCGGGCTACACCTTC
>16|once|TRBJ2-3|TRBV19|TRBD2
CASSTPGGANTDTQYF
TGTGCCAGTAGTACCCCCGGGGGGGCTAACACAGATACGCAGTATTTT
>15|-|TRBJ1-1|TRBV6-6|TRBD1
CASSDHTGTGLVAFF
TGTGCCAGCAGTGATCACACCGGGACAGGGTTGGTGGCTTTCTTT
>13|-|TRBJ2-4|TRBV5-1|-
CASSLAEGHIQYF
TGCGCCAGCAGCTTGGCAGAAGGACACATTCAGTACTTC
>12|-|TRBJ1-1|TRBV10-1|-
CASSAPMGRAFF
TGCGCCAGCAGTGCCCCAATGGGGAGAGCTTTCTTT
>14|-|TRBJ2-3|TRBV7-9|-
CASSFRGRGDTQYF
TGTGCCAGCAGCTTCAGGGGGAGGGGAGATACGCAGTATTTT
>15|few|TRBJ1-4|TRBV28|TRBD1
CASAPPGQTGEKLFF
TGTGCCAGCGCCCCTCCGGGACAGACAGGAGAAAAACTGTTTTTT
>13|-|TRBJ1-2|TRBV6-1|-
CASSAQGNYGYTF
TGTGCCAGCAGTGCGCAGGGTAACTATGGCTACACCTTC